These 9 T cell receptor beta chains originate from one sample sequenced in a study of CXCR3-negative and CXCR3-positive naive CD8 T cells. UMI-labeled TRB cDNA libraries were prepared by 5' RACE. TCRdb reprocessed the 5' RACE reads and stores each CDR3 protein as one record, lacking DNA. The sample holds roughly 48,000 distinct CDR3 sequences. The material sequenced was memory CD8+ T cells from blood. These receptors were obtained from a human donor in good health. Some clones in this sample may be carry-over from other donors' samples.

This chain uses TRBV4-2 with TRBJ2-7. The CDR3 runs 14 residues. Looked up from germline, CDR1 is LGHNA and CDR2 is YNFKEQ. CDR3 sequence: CASSQDHGGYEQYF.

The chain uses TRBV13 and TRBJ2-6; TCRdb returns TRBD1, unconfirmable since there is no DNA. CDR1 is PRHDT and CDR2 is FYEKMQ in the germline V gene (reference sequence). The CDR3 sequence is 19 residues long. CDR3 region: CASSLGTETGDDGANVLTF.

V gene TRBV7-9 combines with J gene TRBJ1-3. Per the germline V gene, CDR1 is SEHNR and CDR2 is FQNEAQ (reference sequence). The CDR3 extends over 14 amino acids. The CDR3 spells CASSTNLMRNTIYF.

This chain connects TRBV29-1 to TRBJ2-6; TCRdb picks TRBD1, but there is no DNA to check that call. Per germline, CDR1 SQVTM and CDR2 ANQGSEA. This CDR3 has 17 amino acids. CDR3 residues: CSVGFGWGEFGANVLTF.

This chain uses TRBV5-5 with TRBJ2-7. Germline V gene sequence: CDR1 SGHKS, CDR2 YYEKEE (reference sequence). The CDR3 covers 14 residues. This chain's CDR3 is CASSLYEVSYEQYF.

The V gene is TRBV4-2, the J gene TRBJ1-1. This CDR3 is built from 17 residues. Germline V gives CDR1 LGHNA, CDR2 YNFKEQ. CDR3 loop: CASSQEDRQSMNTEAFF.

The chain employs TRBV4-3 and TRBJ1-4; TCRdb's D call of TRBD1 is untestable without DNA. The CDR3 length is 17 residues. The germline gives CDR1 LGHNA, CDR2 YSLEER. CDR3 region: CASSQGLGGQGAEKLFF.

The chain joins TRBV11-3 to TRBJ2-2. CDR3 length: 14 amino acids. Germline V gene sequence: CDR1 SGHNT, CDR2 YENEEA. CDR3 sequence: CASSSTGSTGELFF.

This rearrangement joins TRBV28 to TRBJ2-1. Germline CDR1 is MDHEN and CDR2 is SYDVKM. The CDR3 totals 14 residues. The CDR3 loop reads CASIAGSSYNEQFF.